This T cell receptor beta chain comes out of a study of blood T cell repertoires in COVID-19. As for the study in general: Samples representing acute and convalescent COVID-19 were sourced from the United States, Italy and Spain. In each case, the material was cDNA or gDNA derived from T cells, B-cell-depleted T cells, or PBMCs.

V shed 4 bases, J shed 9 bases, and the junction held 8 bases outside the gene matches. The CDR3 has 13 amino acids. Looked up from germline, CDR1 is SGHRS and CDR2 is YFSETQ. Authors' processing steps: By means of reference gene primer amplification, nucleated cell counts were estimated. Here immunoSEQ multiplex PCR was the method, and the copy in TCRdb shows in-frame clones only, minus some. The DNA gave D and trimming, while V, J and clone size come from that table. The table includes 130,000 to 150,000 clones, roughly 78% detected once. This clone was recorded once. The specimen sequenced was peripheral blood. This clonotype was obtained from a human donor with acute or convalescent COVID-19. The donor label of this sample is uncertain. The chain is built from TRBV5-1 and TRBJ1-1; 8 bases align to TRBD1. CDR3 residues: CASSLGTGQKAFF. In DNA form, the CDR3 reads TGCGCCAGCAGCCTCGGGACAGGCCAAAAAGCTTTCTTT. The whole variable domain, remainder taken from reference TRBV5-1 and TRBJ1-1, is KAGVTQTPRYLIKTRGQQVTLSCSPISGHRSVSWYQQTPGQGLQFLFEYFSETQRNKGNFPGRFSGRQFSNSRSEMNVSTLELGDSALYLCASSLGTGQKAFFGQGTRLTVV.